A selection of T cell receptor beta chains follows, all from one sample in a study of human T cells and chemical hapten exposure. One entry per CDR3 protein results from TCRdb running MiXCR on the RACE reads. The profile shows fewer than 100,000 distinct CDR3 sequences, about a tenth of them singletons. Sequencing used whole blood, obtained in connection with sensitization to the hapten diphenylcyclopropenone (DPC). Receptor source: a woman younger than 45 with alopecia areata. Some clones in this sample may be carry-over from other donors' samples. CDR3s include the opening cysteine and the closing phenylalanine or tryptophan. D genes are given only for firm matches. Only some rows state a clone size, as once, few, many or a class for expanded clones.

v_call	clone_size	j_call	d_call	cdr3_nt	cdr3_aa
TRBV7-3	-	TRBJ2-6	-	TGTGCCAGCAGACCAGGACAGACCCCTGGGGCCAACGTCCTGACTTTC	CASRPGQTPGANVLTF
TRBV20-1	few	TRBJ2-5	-	TGCAGTGCTAGCGCAGGGGTCCAAGAGACCCAGTACTTC	CSASAGVQETQYF
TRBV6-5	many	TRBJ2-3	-	TGTGCCAGCAGATCCGAAGGACAAAGCACAGATACGCAGTATTTT	CASRSEGQSTDTQYF
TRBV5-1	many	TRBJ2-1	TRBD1	TGCGCCAGCAGCTTAGGACAGGGGGCAGTGGATGAGCAGTTCTTC	CASSLGQGAVDEQFF
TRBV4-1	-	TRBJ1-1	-	TGCGCCAGCTACGGGAGGTCGGCTGAAGCTTTCTTT	CASYGRSAEAFF
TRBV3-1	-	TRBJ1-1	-	TGTGCCAGCAGCCAAGGGGGGCGGCGCACTGAAGCTTTCTTT	CASSQGGRRTEAFF
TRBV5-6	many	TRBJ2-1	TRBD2	TGTGCCAGCAGCTTGGTAGCGGGGGTTGGTGAGCAGTTCTTC	CASSLVAGVGEQFF
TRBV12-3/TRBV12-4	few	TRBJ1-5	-	TGTGCCAGCAGTTTATATAGCAGCGAGCAGCCCCAGCATTTT	CASSLYSSEQPQHF
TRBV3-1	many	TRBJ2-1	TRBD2	TGTGCCAGCAGCCAAGCACTAGCGGGAGTTCATGAGCAGTTCTTC	CASSQALAGVHEQFF
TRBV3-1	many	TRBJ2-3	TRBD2	TGTGCCAGCAGCCATCGGACTAGCGGAGGGGGTGATACGCAGTATTTT	CASSHRTSGGGDTQYF
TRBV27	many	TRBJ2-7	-	TGTGCCAGCAGGCCGACAGTCTCCTACGAGCAGTACTTC	CASRPTVSYEQYF
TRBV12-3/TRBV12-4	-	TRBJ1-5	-	TGTGCCAGCATTTTAGACAATCAGCCCCAGCATTTT	CASILDNQPQHF
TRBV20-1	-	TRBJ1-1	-	TGCAGTGCCCCAGACAAGATGAACACTGAAGCTTTCTTT	CSAPDKMNTEAFF
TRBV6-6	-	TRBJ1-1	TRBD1	TGTGCCAGCAGGTTCTGGACAGGGACGAACACTGAAGCTTTCTTT	CASRFWTGTNTEAFF
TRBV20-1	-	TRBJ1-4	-	TGCAGTGCTCCGCGGACGGGTCCTAATGAAAAACTGTTTTTT	CSAPRTGPNEKLFF
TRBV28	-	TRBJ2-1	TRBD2	TGTGCCAGCAGTTTTACCGGGACTAGCGGGAATCAGTTCTTC	CASSFTGTSGNQFF
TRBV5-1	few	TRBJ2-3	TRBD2	TGCGCCAGCTCCGAGAGGGCGGGGGGCACAGATACGCAGTATTTT	CASSERAGGTDTQYF
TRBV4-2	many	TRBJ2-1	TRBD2	TGTGCCAGCAGCCAAGATCTAGCGGGAGTGAAAAATGGTGAGCAGTTCTTC	CASSQDLAGVKNGEQFF
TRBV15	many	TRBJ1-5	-	TGTGCCACCAGTAGGGGTAGCCAGGCAGCACTCAATCAGCCCCAGCATTTT	CATSRGSQAALNQPQHF
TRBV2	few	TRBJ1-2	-	TGTGCCAGCAAAACGGGGACCGGCTACACCTTC	CASKTGTGYTF
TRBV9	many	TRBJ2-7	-	TGTGCCAGCAGCGTAGCGGCTAGCGAACTCTACGAGCAGTACTTC	CASSVAASELYEQYF
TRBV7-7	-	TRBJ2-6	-	TGTGCTAGCAGCTCGAGCAAAAAGAAAATGTCTGGGGCCAACGTCCTGACTTTC	CASSSSKKKMSGANVLTF
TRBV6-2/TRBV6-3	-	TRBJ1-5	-	TGTGCCAGCATCCCACGCGGGGCAGGGGAAAATCAGCCCCAGCATTTT	CASIPRGAGENQPQHF
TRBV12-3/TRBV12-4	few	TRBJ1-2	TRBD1	TGTGCCAGCAGTCCCTACGACAGGGAAAACTATGGCTACACCTTC	CASSPYDRENYGYTF
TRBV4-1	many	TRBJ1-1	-	TGCGCCAGCAGCCAACCTACAAAGAACACTGAAGCTTTCTTT	CASSQPTKNTEAFF
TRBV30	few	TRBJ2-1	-	TGTGCCTGGAGGGTCCTCAGTTTATGGGAGCGGGCGTACAATGAGCAGTTCTTC	CAWRVLSLWERAYNEQFF
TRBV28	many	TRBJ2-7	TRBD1	TGTGCCAGCAGTTCTACGGGACAGGGGTCAACCGAGCAGTACTTC	CASSSTGQGSTEQYF
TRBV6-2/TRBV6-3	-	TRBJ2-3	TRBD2	TGTGCCAGCAGTTATAGCGGGAGCCGGGCGGATACGCAGTATTTT	CASSYSGSRADTQYF
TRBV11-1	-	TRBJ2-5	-	TGTGCCAGCAGCGATGGGACCTACGGAGGGGAGACCCAGTACTTC	CASSDGTYGGETQYF
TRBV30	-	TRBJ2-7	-	TGTACCTGGAGTGTTTCCTACGAGCAGTACTTC	CTWSVSYEQYF